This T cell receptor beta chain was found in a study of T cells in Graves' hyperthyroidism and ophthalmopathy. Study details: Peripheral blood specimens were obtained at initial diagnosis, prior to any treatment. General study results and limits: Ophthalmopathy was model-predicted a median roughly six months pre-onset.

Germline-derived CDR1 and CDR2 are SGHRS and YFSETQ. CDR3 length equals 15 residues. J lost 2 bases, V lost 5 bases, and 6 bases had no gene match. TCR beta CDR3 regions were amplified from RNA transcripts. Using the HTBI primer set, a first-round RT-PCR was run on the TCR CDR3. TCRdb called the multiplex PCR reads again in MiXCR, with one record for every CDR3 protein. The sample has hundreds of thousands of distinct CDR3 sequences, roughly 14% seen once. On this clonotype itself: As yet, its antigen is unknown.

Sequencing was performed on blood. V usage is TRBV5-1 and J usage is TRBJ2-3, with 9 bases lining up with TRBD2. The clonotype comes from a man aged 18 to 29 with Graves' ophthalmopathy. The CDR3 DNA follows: TGCGCCAGCAGTGCTAGCGGGGATCACACAGATACGCAGTATTTT. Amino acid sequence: CASSASGDHTDTQYF.